The sequence of this TCR beta chain was determined in a study of blood T cells in healthy people across ages. This clonotype was counted ten times or more. Primed by a sample-barcoded 5' primer and a J-beta primer mix, a second PCR proceeded for 7 to 11 cycles. TCRdb re-derived calls from the 5' RACE reads in MiXCR, one entry per CDR3 protein. The sample yields 650,000 to 1,000,000 distinct CDR3 sequences, about 34% seen once. V was pared by 4 bases and J by 4 bases, with 13 bases between. CDR3 length: 14 residues. In germline, CDR1 is WSHSY, CDR2 SAAADI. The chain recombines TRBV10-2 with TRBJ1-2, with D tentatively TRBD1 (5 bases). This sequence was found in a man in his late teens or twenties in good health. The specimen sequenced was blood. CDR3 region: CASSAGAQSYGYTF. The DNA for the CDR3 is TGCGCCAGCAGTGCCGGGGCGCAGAGCTATGGCTACACCTTC.